The sequence of this TCR beta chain was determined in a study of T cells in Graves' hyperthyroidism and ophthalmopathy. Overall study results and limits: Patients with ophthalmopathy were separated from those with stable hyperthyroidism by a 13 V-J model.

RNA transcripts yielded amplified TCR beta CDR3 regions. Primed by the HTBI set, a first-round RT-PCR was run on the TCR CDR3. TCRdb independently ran MiXCR on the multiplex PCR reads; one entry per CDR3 protein. Found here are 480,000 or so distinct CDR3 sequences, around 50% of them singletons; the top ten hold approximately 44%. This clonotype was detected only a few times. The antigen is undetermined. Germline loops: CDR1 SGDLS, CDR2 YYNGEE. V lost 4 bases to trimming and J lost 4 bases, with 9 bases between them. The CDR3 has 13 residues. The sample comprised peripheral blood or thyroid tissue (not recorded which). The TCR sequence derives from an adult woman with Graves' disease, either hyperthyroidism or ophthalmopathy (not recorded which). V usage is TRBV9 and J usage is TRBJ1-3; D unclear. The DNA of the CDR3 is TGTGCCAGCAGCACCTCGGCCGGAAACACCATATATTTT. Residues: CASSTSAGNTIYF.